This TCR beta chain was sequenced for a study of tumor-infiltrating lymphocytes in oesophageal squamous cell carcinoma. The V gene's germline CDR1 is DFQATT and CDR2 SNEGSKA (reference sequence). This CDR3 contains 13 residues. This clonotype showed up just a few times. MiXCR, applied by TCRdb to the PCR reads, yields one record per CDR3 protein. Of roughly 14,000 distinct CDR3 sequences listed, 50% are singletons. The sample consisted of esophageal tumor tissue. The receptor comes from a male donor with esophageal squamous cell carcinoma. The chain links TRBV20-1 to TRBJ2-1; TRBD1 matches 8 bases. The DNA end is more similar to TRBJ2-7, so the J call may be wrong. The CDR3 spells CSATRYRGNEQYF. The CDR3 DNA follows: TGCAGTGCTACAAGATACAGGGGGAACGAGCAGTACTTC.